The present entry profiles one T cell receptor (beta chain) with its context. Its matching antigen is unknown. All sorted populations exceeded 95% purity. CDR3 length: 15 amino acids. Germline V lookup: CDR1 SGHVS, CDR2 FQNEAQ. V was pared by 4 bases and J by 0 bases, with 13 bases between. Reverse transcribing all isolated RNA meant expressed TCRB transcripts were sequenced. The protocol was immunoSEQ multiplex PCR, while the TCRdb copy is restricted to in-frame clones and leaves out a portion. Counted here are some 16,000 clones, around 69% occurring once; the ten biggest clones make up roughly 0.33%. This record comes from a study of beta chain features in type 1 diabetes. Findings and limits, study-wide: Across all four CD4+ subsets, people with type 1 diabetes showed modestly shorter TCRB CDR3s. Fewer insertions but more deletions were seen at VDJ junctions in type 1 diabetes patients.

The source material was stem cell memory CD4+ T cells from blood. This clonotype was sampled from a woman between 18 and 30 years old with type 1 diabetes. The gene calls are TRBV7-8 and TRBJ2-7; maybe TRBD1 (7 bases). DNA of the CDR3: TGTGCCAGCAGCTGGAGGGGGCGGCCCTCCTACGAGCAGTACTTC. Amino acids: CASSWRGRPSYEQYF.